This T cell receptor (beta chain) was recovered during a study of blood T cells in healthy people across ages. Points from the study as a whole: Using unsorted PBMCs precluded a conclusive naive versus antigen-experienced comparison. Both naive CD4+ cell counts and diversity were greater in long-lived donors than in aged donors. The recorded TCR beta diversity per million T cells decreased in a roughly linear manner with age.

This clonotype occurred a few times. Its antigen is currently unknown. The CDR3 loop spans 12 amino acids. V was clipped by 4 bases and J by 7 bases, with 11 bases between them. CDR1 and CDR2 from the germline V gene are ENHRY and SYGVKD. Primed by a sample-barcoded 5' primer and a J-beta primer mix, a second PCR proceeded for roughly 6 to 12 cycles. TCRdb analysed the 5' RACE reads with MiXCR anew, one entry per CDR3 protein. The sample holds about 1.6 million distinct CDR3 sequences, roughly 30% seen once. The chain employs TRBV10-3 and TRBJ2-7; no clear D gene. The TCR originated in a woman in her 30s in good health. The sequencing sample was made of blood. The CDR3 protein is CAISVHLGEQYF. The CDR3 DNA sequence: TGTGCCATCAGTGTCCACCTGGGGGAGCAGTACTTC.